This T cell receptor beta chain was recorded in a study of T cell responses to AZD1222 COVID-19 vaccine (dated by TCRdb to 2020 to 2022). Describing the broader study: AZD1222 recipients given second doses at about 4 weeks or at about 12 weeks were pooled, since spike-specific TCR depth and breadth were not found to differ between the two schedules. A total of around 240 trial participants underwent TCR sequencing, of whom 200 to 220 had received two doses of AZD1222 and around 25 had received two doses of the MenACWY control vaccine. Enrollment into the trials was organized by age into subgroups of 18-55, 56-69 and 70-plus years, and those subgroups contained approximately 150, 30 and 60 TCR-sequenced participants, respectively. On the study overall, not on this receptor specifically: A significant rise in spike-specific TCR breadth and depth was observed after two AZD1222 doses relative to day 0 and relative to MenACWY recipients. Reportedly, almost half of the unique spike-specific TCRs recognized epitopes lying outside the regions that are mutated in the B.1.351 and B.1.1.7 variants. CD4 TCRs associated with the vaccine covered the entire spike protein, and the dominant responses were in regions 160-218 and 743-854. Only six AZD1222 recipients were SARS-CoV-2 seropositive at baseline, limiting conclusions about previously exposed vaccinees. The 56-69-year group was small, and its depth increase did not reach significance, likely because of low power. No day 14 peak-response samples were available, so repertoires were characterized only after the peak T cell response. Participants were mostly white British and included more females than males, and it was suggested by the authors that clonal diversity may have been underestimated.

Reading from cysteine to phenylalanine, the CDR3 counts 13 amino acids. The only DNA kept is the CDR3, 39 bases in frame from the first base. CDR1 is given as SGHAT and CDR2 as FQNNGV, both from the germline V gene. V is clipped by 2 bases and J by 1 base, and the sequence between their germline boundaries is 5 bases long. Comments on this clone: This clone's antigen is unknown. The sample holds no much larger clone one base away, and base qualities are not on file.

The CDR3 regions of human TCRbeta chains were analyzed by immunosequencing. Processing in the source paper ran as follows. TCRs in the repertoires were compared against a reference library of SARS-CoV-2-specific TCRs that had been generated with the MIRA antigen-specificity platform. Breadth was defined as the fraction of unique TCRs that were SARS-CoV-2-associated, and depth was defined as the fraction of total T cells that were SARS-CoV-2-associated. Using the MIRA data, each spike-specific TCR was assigned both to the spike region to which the TCR was reactive and to a CD4 or CD8 class. Log10-transformed breadth and depth values were compared by one-way ANOVA with Sidak's multiple comparisons tests. Sourced from immuneACCESS, this table was stored by TCRdb with only in-frame sequences that have V and J called. A share of the clones is absent; for the studies checked, an unresolved V gene accounts for under half, and the remainder has no known explanation. That table furnishes V, J and clone size, whereas the DNA furnished D and trimming. This sample is represented by approximately 150,000 clones; approximately 90% of them were singletons. The ten largest make up about 4.5% of the sample.

Reading the label with the study, this specimen's time point is: baseline before first vaccination. Vaccinee samples were obtained from the UK trials COV001 and COV002, which included a single-blind randomized controlled phase 2/3 trial of AZD1222 (ChAdOx1 nCoV-19) in healthy adults. For TCRbeta chain sequencing, PBMC samples were collected from trial participants at day 0 and at day 28 after the second dose. The specimen comprised peripheral blood, sampled on day 0 of AZD1222 vaccination. Recombination joined TRBV11-2 with TRBJ1-1, with the D gene too uncertain to name. The sequence was obtained from an adult in good health. The DNA sequence is as follows: TGTGCCAGCAGCTTACAGGAGAACACTGAAGCTTTCTTT. Its protein is CASSLQENTEAFF.